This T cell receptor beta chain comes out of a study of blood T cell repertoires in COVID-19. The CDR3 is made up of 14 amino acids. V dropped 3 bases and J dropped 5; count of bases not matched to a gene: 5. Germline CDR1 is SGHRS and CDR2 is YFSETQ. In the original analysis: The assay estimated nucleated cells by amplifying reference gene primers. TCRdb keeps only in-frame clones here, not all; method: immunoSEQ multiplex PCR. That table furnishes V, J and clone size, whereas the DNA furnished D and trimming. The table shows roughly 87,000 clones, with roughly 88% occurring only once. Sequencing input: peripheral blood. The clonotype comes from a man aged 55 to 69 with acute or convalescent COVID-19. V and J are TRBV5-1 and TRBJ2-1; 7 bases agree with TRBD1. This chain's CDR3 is CASSSGTANNEQFF. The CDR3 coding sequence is TGCGCCAGCAGCTCGGGGACAGCAAACAATGAGCAGTTCTTC.